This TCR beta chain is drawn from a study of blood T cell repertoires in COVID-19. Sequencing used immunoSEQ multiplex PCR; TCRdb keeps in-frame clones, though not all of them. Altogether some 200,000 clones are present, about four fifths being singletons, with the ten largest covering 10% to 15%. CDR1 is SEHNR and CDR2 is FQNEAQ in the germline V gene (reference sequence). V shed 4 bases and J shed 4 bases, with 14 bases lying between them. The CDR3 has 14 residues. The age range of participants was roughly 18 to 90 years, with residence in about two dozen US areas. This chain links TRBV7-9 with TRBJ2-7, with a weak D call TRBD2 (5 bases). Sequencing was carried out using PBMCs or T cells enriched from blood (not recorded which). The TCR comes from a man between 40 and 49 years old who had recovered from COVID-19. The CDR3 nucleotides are TGTGCCAGCAGCTCCTCATCGACTATTTACGAGCAGTACTTC. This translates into CASSSSSTIYEQYF.